This T cell receptor (beta chain) was recorded in a study of radiotherapy plus CTLA-4 blockade in lung cancer (dated by TCRdb to between 2018 and 2020). As for the study more broadly: Objective responses occurred in around 19% of enrolled patients, and about 30% achieved disease control.

Based on the germline V gene, the CDR1 and CDR2 sequences are SGHRS and YFSETQ. At the junction V is shortened by 2 bases and J by 0 bases, with 11 bases in between. The CDR3 runs 15 amino acids, cysteine and phenylalanine included. The CDR3 DNA has 45 bases and is translated from base 1. The protocol used for the library was the immunoSEQ multiplex PCR assay. Sourced from immuneACCESS, this table was stored by TCRdb with only in-frame sequences that have V and J called. A share of the clones is absent; for the studies checked, an unresolved V gene accounts for under half, and the remainder has no known explanation. Here the sample has 75,000 to 100,000 clones; 88% occur a single time. In total, the top ten clones hold 4% to 6% of the sample. On this clone itself: Its antigen target is currently unknown. Per-base qualities were not stored, and no clone one base away is much larger.

What the research found in general, with its limitations: Early dynamic changes in blood T cell clones, together with increased serum interferon-beta after radiation, were reported as the strongest predictors of response. After treatment with radiotherapy and ipilimumab, TCR clones that came from tumors expanded in the peripheral blood.

In this study, focal radiation therapy paired with CTLA-4 blockade (ipilimumab) was tested in patients who had chemo-refractory metastatic non-small-cell lung cancer. The V and J segments used are TRBV5-1 and TRBJ1-2; confidence is insufficient to name the D gene. This TCR came from a human donor with non-small cell lung cancer that progressed on radiotherapy plus ipilimumab. Sequences were derived from peripheral blood, sampled from a patient treated with radiotherapy plus ipilimumab. Read as DNA, the sequence is TGCGCCAGCAGCTTTTGGGATGCTGCTAACTATGGCTACACCTTC. Its protein product is CASSFWDAANYGYTF.